The rows below give T cell receptor beta chains drawn from one sample of a study of cytomegalovirus exposure and HLA in healthy donors. TCRdb's copy holds only in-frame clones and misses some; the assay was immunoSEQ multiplex PCR. The sample contains 100,000 to 150,000 clones, 80% of which appear only once. Sequencing was carried out using PBMCs. Every receptor here comes from a male donor in good health and CMV-seronegative. Each CDR3 is given with its conserved first and last residue. The D gene is left open where the match is weak. The size entry is marked missing in some rows and otherwise reads once, few, many or a size class.

D gene: TRBD2
V gene: TRBV5-4
clone size: .
CDR3 length: 16
J gene: TRBJ2-5
CDR3 DNA: TGTGCCAGCAGCTTGGCAGCGGGAGAGGGCCAAGAGACCCAGTACTTC
CDR3 protein: CASSLAAGEGQETQYF

D gene: TRBD1
V gene: TRBV7-8
clone size: once
CDR3 length: 16
J gene: TRBJ1-5
CDR3 DNA: TGTGCCAGCAGCCCACTAAGGACAGGGGATTATCAGCCCCAGCATTTT
CDR3 protein: CASSPLRTGDYQPQHF

D gene: TRBD1
V gene: TRBV4-2
clone size: .
CDR3 length: 15
J gene: TRBJ1-5
CDR3 DNA: TGTGCCAGCAGCCAACCTGGGACAGCCAATCAGCCCCAGCATTTT
CDR3 protein: CASSQPGTANQPQHF

D gene: TRBD2
V gene: TRBV9
clone size: .
CDR3 length: 17
J gene: TRBJ2-1
CDR3 DNA: TGTGCCAGCAGCACCCCCGGGACTAGCGGGGGGGAGGATGAGCAGTTCTTC
CDR3 protein: CASSTPGTSGGEDEQFF

D gene: .
V gene: TRBV9
clone size: .
CDR3 length: 15
J gene: TRBJ1-1
CDR3 DNA: TGTGCCAGCAGCGGAGGGCCCGCGGTGAACACTGAAGCTTTCTTT
CDR3 protein: CASSGGPAVNTEAFF

D gene: TRBD1
V gene: TRBV29-1
clone size: .
CDR3 length: 12
J gene: TRBJ1-5
CDR3 DNA: TGCAGCGTTGGACAGGGAAATCAGCCCCAGCATTTT
CDR3 protein: CSVGQGNQPQHF

D gene: .
V gene: TRBV6-5
clone size: .
CDR3 length: 13
J gene: TRBJ1-1
CDR3 DNA: TGTGCCAGCAGCCGGCCGGGGAACACTGAAGCTTTCTTT
CDR3 protein: CASSRPGNTEAFF

D gene: .
V gene: TRBV19
clone size: .
CDR3 length: 15
J gene: TRBJ2-2
CDR3 DNA: TGTGCCAGTAGGCGAGGTGGGGGAGGCACCGGGGAGCTGTTTTTT
CDR3 protein: CASRRGGGGTGELFF

D gene: TRBD2
V gene: TRBV2
clone size: .
CDR3 length: 17
J gene: TRBJ2-7
CDR3 DNA: TGTGCCAGCAGTACCAACTTAGCGGGACCTAGCTCCTACGAGCAGTACTTC
CDR3 protein: CASSTNLAGPSSYEQYF

D gene: .
V gene: TRBV11-2
clone size: .
CDR3 length: 14
J gene: TRBJ2-7
CDR3 DNA: TGTGCCAGCAGCTTAGCGGGGGGCCGGGACGAGCAGTACTTC
CDR3 protein: CASSLAGGRDEQYF

D gene: TRBD2
V gene: TRBV19
clone size: .
CDR3 length: 13
J gene: TRBJ2-1
CDR3 DNA: TGTGCCAGCGAAGGGGGACTAGCGGGTCCACAGTTCTTC
CDR3 protein: CASEGGLAGPQFF

D gene: TRBD1
V gene: TRBV16
clone size: .
CDR3 length: 15
J gene: TRBJ1-5
CDR3 DNA: TGTGCCAGCAGCCAAGTACAGGGGGCTTATCAGCCCCAGCATTTT
CDR3 protein: CASSQVQGAYQPQHF

D gene: TRBD2
V gene: TRBV27
clone size: .
CDR3 length: 19
J gene: TRBJ2-5
CDR3 DNA: TGTGCCAGCAGTTCGAATTCCGGGACTAGCGGGGGGGCTGGTGAGACCCAGTACTTC
CDR3 protein: CASSSNSGTSGGAGETQYF

D gene: .
V gene: TRBV30
clone size: .
CDR3 length: 16
J gene: TRBJ2-4
CDR3 DNA: TGTGCCTGGAGTGTACGCGGGGCGCTAGCCAAAAACAGTCAGTACTTC
CDR3 protein: CAWSVRGALAKNSQYF

D gene: .
V gene: TRBV2
clone size: .
CDR3 length: 14
J gene: TRBJ2-5
CDR3 DNA: TGTGCCAGCAGTGAAGCCCAGGGTTGGGAGACCCAGTACTTC
CDR3 protein: CASSEAQGWETQYF

D gene: .
V gene: TRBV7-9
clone size: .
CDR3 length: 15
J gene: TRBJ2-3
CDR3 DNA: TGTGCCAGCAGCTCCGTTAGTTCTAGCACAGATACGCAGTATTTT
CDR3 protein: CASSSVSSSTDTQYF

D gene: .
V gene: TRBV9
clone size: .
CDR3 length: 15
J gene: TRBJ2-3
CDR3 DNA: TGTGCCAGCAGCGTAGGGGCCGGGAACACAGATACGCAGTATTTT
CDR3 protein: CASSVGAGNTDTQYF

D gene: .
V gene: TRBV5-1
clone size: once
CDR3 length: 13
J gene: TRBJ1-1
CDR3 DNA: TGCGCCAGCAGCTTGGACCGGGGAACTGAAGCTTTCTTT
CDR3 protein: CASSLDRGTEAFF

D gene: .
V gene: TRBV6-4
clone size: few
CDR3 length: 13
J gene: TRBJ2-2
CDR3 DNA: TGTGCCAGCAGTGAGACAAACACCGGGGAGCTGTTTTTT
CDR3 protein: CASSETNTGELFF

D gene: TRBD1
V gene: TRBV11-2
clone size: .
CDR3 length: 15
J gene: TRBJ2-7
CDR3 DNA: TGTGCCAGCAGCGCCCACAGGGGAGTGGGCTACGAGCAGTACTTC
CDR3 protein: CASSAHRGVGYEQYF

D gene: TRBD1
V gene: TRBV6-5
clone size: .
CDR3 length: 12
J gene: TRBJ2-7
CDR3 DNA: TGTGCCAGCAGTGACAGGGGGTACGAGCAGTACTTC
CDR3 protein: CASSDRGYEQYF

D gene: .
V gene: TRBV6-5
clone size: .
CDR3 length: 14
J gene: TRBJ2-5
CDR3 DNA: TGTGCCAGCAGTTACCTCGGGATGGAAGAGACCCAGTACTTC
CDR3 protein: CASSYLGMEETQYF

D gene: TRBD2
V gene: TRBV29-1
clone size: .
CDR3 length: 10
J gene: TRBJ2-1
CDR3 DNA: TGCAGCGTTTCTAGCGGTGAGCAGTTCTTC
CDR3 protein: CSVSSGEQFF

D gene: TRBD1
V gene: TRBV29-1
clone size: .
CDR3 length: 15
J gene: TRBJ2-3
CDR3 DNA: TGCAGCGGGGGATCCCGGGACAGTCTACCAGATACGCAGTATTTT
CDR3 protein: CSGGSRDSLPDTQYF

D gene: TRBD1
V gene: TRBV7-9
clone size: .
CDR3 length: 14
J gene: TRBJ1-1
CDR3 DNA: TGTGCCAGCAGCAGGACAGGGGGCGGCACTGAAGCTTTCTTT
CDR3 protein: CASSRTGGGTEAFF

D gene: TRBD2
V gene: TRBV6-1
clone size: .
CDR3 length: 15
J gene: TRBJ2-5
CDR3 DNA: TGTGCCAGCAGCCCCCTAGCGGGAGGGGGGGAGACCCAGTACTTC
CDR3 protein: CASSPLAGGGETQYF

D gene: TRBD2
V gene: TRBV7-2
clone size: .
CDR3 length: 16
J gene: TRBJ2-1
CDR3 DNA: TGTGCCAGCAGCTTACAACTAGCGGGGGCCCGAGGGGGGCAGTTCTTC
CDR3 protein: CASSLQLAGARGGQFF

D gene: .
V gene: TRBV4-2
clone size: .
CDR3 length: 17
J gene: TRBJ1-3
CDR3 DNA: TGTGCCAGCAGCCAAGATCAAGGGCAGGGCTCTGGAAACACCATATATTTT
CDR3 protein: CASSQDQGQGSGNTIYF

D gene: TRBD2
V gene: TRBV6-4
clone size: .
CDR3 length: 15
J gene: TRBJ2-3
CDR3 DNA: TGTGCCAGCAGTCGGGGTAGCGGGAGCACAGATACGCAGTATTTT
CDR3 protein: CASSRGSGSTDTQYF

D gene: TRBD1
V gene: TRBV10-2
clone size: once
CDR3 length: 15
J gene: TRBJ1-5
CDR3 DNA: TGCGCCAGCAGTGAGTCGAGGACAGGCGATCGGCCCCAGCATTTT
CDR3 protein: CASSESRTGDRPQHF

D gene: .
V gene: TRBV2
clone size: .
CDR3 length: 15
J gene: TRBJ2-7
CDR3 DNA: TGTGCCAGCAGTGAATACCCTAGCAGCTCCTACGAGCAGTACTTC
CDR3 protein: CASSEYPSSSYEQYF

D gene: TRBD2
V gene: TRBV11-2
clone size: .
CDR3 length: 16
J gene: TRBJ2-5
CDR3 DNA: TGTGCCAGCAGCTTGACTAGCGGGGGAAACCAAGAGACCCAGTACTTC
CDR3 protein: CASSLTSGGNQETQYF

D gene: .
V gene: TRBV19
clone size: few
CDR3 length: 13
J gene: TRBJ1-2
CDR3 DNA: TGTGCCAGTAGTATGGGCATGGACTATGGCTACACCTTC
CDR3 protein: CASSMGMDYGYTF

D gene: .
V gene: TRBV29-1
clone size: .
CDR3 length: 14
J gene: TRBJ1-1
CDR3 DNA: TGCAGCGTTGATACAGGAAACATGAACACTGAAGCTTTCTTT
CDR3 protein: CSVDTGNMNTEAFF

D gene: TRBD1
V gene: TRBV11-2
clone size: .
CDR3 length: 14
J gene: TRBJ1-1
CDR3 DNA: TGTGCCAGCAGACGGACAGGGCAAGACATTGAAGCTTTCTTT
CDR3 protein: CASRRTGQDIEAFF

D gene: .
V gene: TRBV28
clone size: once
CDR3 length: 14
J gene: TRBJ2-7
CDR3 DNA: TGTGCCAGCAGTCCAGGCAGGGTCGAGCACGAGCAGTACTTC
CDR3 protein: CASSPGRVEHEQYF

D gene: .
V gene: TRBV25-1
clone size: .
CDR3 length: 14
J gene: TRBJ2-2
CDR3 DNA: TGTGCCAGCAGTGACCTGCGGGACACCGGGGAGCTGTTTTTT
CDR3 protein: CASSDLRDTGELFF

D gene: .
V gene: TRBV4-2
clone size: few
CDR3 length: 15
J gene: TRBJ1-5
CDR3 DNA: TGTGCCAGCAGCCAAGGAAAGGGGGACAATCAGCCCCAGCATTTT
CDR3 protein: CASSQGKGDNQPQHF

D gene: TRBD1
V gene: TRBV9
clone size: .
CDR3 length: 17
J gene: TRBJ2-3
CDR3 DNA: TGTGCCAGCAGCTCGTACAGGGGGCATGGGGTGACAGATACGCAGTATTTT
CDR3 protein: CASSSYRGHGVTDTQYF

D gene: .
V gene: TRBV7-6
clone size: .
CDR3 length: 16
J gene: TRBJ2-2
CDR3 DNA: TGTGCCAGCAGGGCCGAGTTACAGACAGACACCGGGGAGCTGTTTTTT
CDR3 protein: CASRAELQTDTGELFF

D gene: TRBD1
V gene: TRBV5-1
clone size: .
CDR3 length: 13
J gene: TRBJ1-4
CDR3 DNA: TGCGCCAGCAGGAGACAGGGGGGCGAAAAACTGTTTTTT
CDR3 protein: CASRRQGGEKLFF